This T cell receptor (beta chain) was recovered during a study of T cell repertoires in cytomegalovirus infection (dated by TCRdb to between 2018 and 2020). Looking at the study overall: Donor HLA type was relevant to the analysis, because carriage of CMV infection together with the matching HLA type was indicated by public TCR beta signatures.

These reads were obtained on an Illumina HiSeq 1500. The raw public data were reprocessed by TCRdb itself: fastp quality trimming at Q25, MiXCR clonotype calling, in-frame beta chains only. A single entry per CDR3 protein holds the most common genes and DNA from its merged rows. A total of fewer than 550,000 distinct CDR3 sequences appear in this sample, about 10% of them only once. Roughly 10% of the sample rests with the top ten. Of note for this clonotype: Its target antigen remains unknown. No much larger clone is present one base from it, and per-base qualities are unavailable.

The paper's findings and limits, for the study overall: In the ex vivo response, HLA-C-restricted CMV-specific TCR beta clonotypes were dominant, and in two of eight donors the single most frequent clonotype came from this HLA-C-restricted group. Carriers of CMV infection plus the relevant HLA type were discriminated by the cumulative frequency of public TCR beta family members in the study cohort and in an independent roughly 320-donor cohort.

Cut back by 8 bases and 3 bases, the V and J ends lie 16 bases apart. CDR1 and CDR2, per the germline V gene (reference sequence), are LNHDA and SQIVND. Measured from the cysteine to the phenylalanine, the CDR3 is 14 residues long. CDR3 DNA only is kept here, 42 bases in frame from base 1. The sequence is built from TRBV19 and TRBJ1-1, and TRBD1 may be the D gene, going by 5 matching bases. The receptor was isolated from a human donor in good health (CMV status not recorded). Some clones in this sample may be carry-over from other donors' samples. Sequenced input: PBMCs. The CDR3 region has the sequence CASRSTPGDTEAFF. The DNA is as follows: TGTGCCAGTCGGTCGACTCCGGGGGACACTGAAGCTTTCTTT.